These T cell receptor beta chains were read from a single sample in a study of cytomegalovirus exposure and HLA in healthy donors. This table comes from immunoSEQ multiplex PCR, and its TCRdb copy is limited to in-frame clones, with some not included. The sample includes about 150,000 clones, over 70% of them seen just once. The sample taken for sequencing was PBMCs. The receptor set was obtained from a boy aged 2-15 years in good health and CMV-seronegative. Both conserved end residues are part of each CDR3. The order of the fields is D gene, J gene, clone size, V gene, CDR3 protein, CDR3 DNA. The D gene is left open where the match is weak. Clone size is not always given. Where it is, it says once, few, many or a class for expanded clones.

D gene: -
J gene: TRBJ1-2
clone size: -
V gene: TRBV19
CDR3 protein: CASYDGNYGYTF
CDR3 DNA: TGTGCCTCGTACGACGGGAACTATGGCTACACCTTC

D gene: TRBD2
J gene: TRBJ2-7
clone size: -
V gene: TRBV23-1
CDR3 protein: CASTVPGTRGSYEQYF
CDR3 DNA: TGCGCCAGCACCGTCCCGGGGACTAGGGGTTCCTACGAGCAGTACTTC

D gene: TRBD2
J gene: TRBJ2-5
clone size: -
V gene: TRBV5-6
CDR3 protein: CASSFPGLATVFETQYF
CDR3 DNA: TGTGCCAGCAGCTTTCCAGGACTAGCGACGGTATTCGAGACCCAGTACTTC

D gene: TRBD2
J gene: TRBJ2-2
clone size: once
V gene: TRBV18
CDR3 protein: CASSPETREENTGELFF
CDR3 DNA: TGTGCCAGCTCACCTGAAACCCGGGAGGAAAACACCGGGGAGCTGTTTTTT

D gene: -
J gene: TRBJ1-6
clone size: few
V gene: TRBV2
CDR3 protein: CASTGSSPLHF
CDR3 DNA: TGTGCCAGCACGGGTAGTTCACCCCTCCACTTT

D gene: TRBD2
J gene: TRBJ2-3
clone size: few
V gene: TRBV6-1
CDR3 protein: CASTGVAGRTDTQYF
CDR3 DNA: TGTGCCAGCACGGGGGTAGCGGGGCGGACAGATACGCAGTATTTT

D gene: TRBD2
J gene: TRBJ2-1
clone size: -
V gene: TRBV12-5
CDR3 protein: CASGPSGGTDEQFF
CDR3 DNA: TGTGCTAGTGGCCCTAGCGGGGGGACGGATGAGCAGTTCTTC

D gene: TRBD1
J gene: TRBJ2-7
clone size: -
V gene: TRBV13
CDR3 protein: CASSLGDRAYEQYF
CDR3 DNA: TGTGCCAGCAGCTTAGGGGACAGGGCCTACGAGCAGTACTTC

D gene: TRBD1
J gene: TRBJ1-5
clone size: few
V gene: TRBV7-2
CDR3 protein: CASSFRGPGTGNDQPQHF
CDR3 DNA: TGTGCCAGCAGCTTCAGAGGTCCAGGGACAGGGAACGATCAGCCCCAGCATTTT

D gene: TRBD1
J gene: TRBJ2-2
clone size: once
V gene: TRBV4-1
CDR3 protein: CASSRQGAGTGELFF
CDR3 DNA: TGCGCCAGCAGCAGACAGGGGGCAGGCACCGGGGAGCTGTTTTTT

D gene: TRBD2
J gene: TRBJ2-1
clone size: -
V gene: TRBV5-6
CDR3 protein: CASSSGTSGRIEQFF
CDR3 DNA: TGTGCCAGCAGCTCCGGGACTAGCGGGAGGATTGAGCAGTTCTTC

D gene: -
J gene: TRBJ1-5
clone size: -
V gene: TRBV9
CDR3 protein: CASSVLRAPDQPQHF
CDR3 DNA: TGTGCCAGCAGCGTCCTCAGGGCTCCCGATCAGCCCCAGCATTTT

D gene: TRBD1
J gene: TRBJ2-2
clone size: few
V gene: TRBV6-5
CDR3 protein: CASRSDRGTGELFF
CDR3 DNA: TGTGCCAGCAGATCGGACAGGGGCACCGGGGAGCTGTTTTTT

D gene: TRBD2
J gene: TRBJ2-1
clone size: -
V gene: TRBV4-3
CDR3 protein: CASSPIAGGKDEQFF
CDR3 DNA: TGCGCCAGCAGCCCTATAGCGGGGGGCAAGGATGAGCAGTTCTTC

D gene: -
J gene: TRBJ1-5
clone size: -
V gene: TRBV4-2
CDR3 protein: CASSQEAAGMSNQPQHF
CDR3 DNA: TGTGCCAGCAGCCAAGAAGCGGCGGGAATGAGCAATCAGCCCCAGCATTTT

D gene: TRBD1
J gene: TRBJ2-5
clone size: -
V gene: TRBV5-1
CDR3 protein: CASSPGTGGWETQYF
CDR3 DNA: TGCGCCAGCAGCCCCGGGACAGGGGGCTGGGAGACCCAGTACTTC

D gene: -
J gene: TRBJ1-6
clone size: -
V gene: TRBV30
CDR3 protein: CAWRAGAYYNSPLHF
CDR3 DNA: TGTGCCTGGAGAGCAGGGGCGTACTATAATTCACCCCTCCACTTT

D gene: TRBD1
J gene: TRBJ2-5
clone size: -
V gene: TRBV27
CDR3 protein: CASSLWTGGPGETQYF
CDR3 DNA: TGTGCCAGCAGTCTCTGGACAGGGGGCCCCGGGGAGACCCAGTACTTC

D gene: -
J gene: TRBJ1-1
clone size: -
V gene: TRBV19
CDR3 protein: CASSSNRPGRMNTEAFF
CDR3 DNA: TGTGCCAGTAGTTCAAACCGCCCCGGGAGAATGAACACTGAAGCTTTCTTT

D gene: -
J gene: TRBJ2-6
clone size: -
V gene: TRBV27
CDR3 protein: CASSNFTGLGANVLTF
CDR3 DNA: TGTGCCAGCAGTAACTTCACGGGTCTTGGGGCCAACGTCCTGACTTTC

D gene: -
J gene: TRBJ1-4
clone size: -
V gene: TRBV29-1
CDR3 protein: CSAGEGSEKLFF
CDR3 DNA: TGCAGCGCCGGGGAGGGAAGCGAAAAACTGTTTTTT

D gene: TRBD1
J gene: TRBJ1-5
clone size: -
V gene: TRBV19
CDR3 protein: CASSMGTGGLGQPQHF
CDR3 DNA: TGTGCCAGTAGTATGGGGACAGGGGGGCTCGGCCAGCCCCAGCATTTT

D gene: TRBD2
J gene: TRBJ2-1
clone size: few
V gene: TRBV29-1
CDR3 protein: CSVGGDEQFF
CDR3 DNA: TGCAGCGTGGGGGGGGATGAGCAGTTCTTC

D gene: -
J gene: TRBJ1-2
clone size: -
V gene: TRBV11-2
CDR3 protein: CASSPSTGYGYTF
CDR3 DNA: TGTGCCAGCAGCCCCAGCACCGGGTATGGCTACACCTTC

D gene: TRBD2
J gene: TRBJ2-1
clone size: -
V gene: TRBV19
CDR3 protein: CASSMGRAPYNEQFF
CDR3 DNA: TGTGCCAGTAGTATGGGGAGGGCCCCATACAATGAGCAGTTCTTC

D gene: TRBD1
J gene: TRBJ1-2
clone size: few
V gene: TRBV2
CDR3 protein: CASRGKTGNYGYTF
CDR3 DNA: TGTGCCAGCAGGGGAAAGACAGGGAACTATGGCTACACCTTC

D gene: TRBD2
J gene: TRBJ2-1
clone size: -
V gene: TRBV4-3
CDR3 protein: CASSHVLASNEQFF
CDR3 DNA: TGCGCCAGCAGCCACGTACTAGCGAGCAATGAGCAGTTCTTC

D gene: TRBD1
J gene: TRBJ1-2
clone size: once
V gene: TRBV4-1
CDR3 protein: CASSQETGTANYGYTF
CDR3 DNA: TGCGCCAGCAGCCAAGAGACAGGGACTGCTAACTATGGCTACACCTTC

D gene: TRBD2
J gene: TRBJ2-1
clone size: -
V gene: TRBV19
CDR3 protein: CASSIGGASGRAIANEQFF
CDR3 DNA: TGTGCCAGTAGTATCGGGGGGGCTAGCGGGAGGGCCATTGCAAATGAGCAGTTCTTC

D gene: TRBD1
J gene: TRBJ1-2
clone size: -
V gene: TRBV30
CDR3 protein: CAWSRTGEGYTF
CDR3 DNA: TGTGCCTGGAGCCGGACAGGGGAAGGCTACACCTTC

D gene: TRBD1
J gene: TRBJ1-3
clone size: -
V gene: TRBV7-2
CDR3 protein: CASSLKGTGVSSGNTIYF
CDR3 DNA: TGTGCCAGCAGCTTAAAGGGGACAGGGGTTAGCTCTGGAAACACCATATATTTT

D gene: -
J gene: TRBJ1-2
clone size: -
V gene: TRBV19
CDR3 protein: CAIKREAYGGGYTF
CDR3 DNA: TGTGCCATTAAACGGGAGGCGTACGGCGGGGGCTACACCTTC

D gene: TRBD2
J gene: TRBJ2-5
clone size: -
V gene: TRBV7-9
CDR3 protein: CASSLGLAGEGGWETQYF
CDR3 DNA: TGTGCCAGCAGCTTAGGACTAGCGGGAGAAGGAGGTTGGGAGACCCAGTACTTC

D gene: TRBD1
J gene: TRBJ1-2
clone size: -
V gene: TRBV30
CDR3 protein: CAWGKAAGGGYTF
CDR3 DNA: TGTGCCTGGGGGAAGGCCGCAGGGGGTGGCTACACCTTC

D gene: TRBD2
J gene: TRBJ2-2
clone size: once
V gene: TRBV7-2
CDR3 protein: CASSTGLAGTLTRELFF
CDR3 DNA: TGTGCCAGCAGCACCGGACTAGCGGGAACCCTCACCCGGGAGCTGTTTTTT

D gene: -
J gene: TRBJ2-5
clone size: -
V gene: TRBV25-1
CDR3 protein: CASSEGRGPKETQYF
CDR3 DNA: TGTGCCAGCAGTGAGGGGCGGGGACCCAAAGAGACCCAGTACTTC

D gene: -
J gene: TRBJ1-1
clone size: -
V gene: TRBV5-1
CDR3 protein: CASSLAGSPGGFAFF
CDR3 DNA: TGCGCCAGCAGCTTGGCGGGGTCCCCCGGAGGGTTTGCTTTCTTT

D gene: TRBD2
J gene: TRBJ2-3
clone size: -
V gene: TRBV4-3
CDR3 protein: CASSQDGSGGANTQYF
CDR3 DNA: TGCGCCAGCAGCCAAGATGGGAGCGGGGGGGCTAATACGCAGTATTTT

D gene: -
J gene: TRBJ1-4
clone size: once
V gene: TRBV11-2
CDR3 protein: CASSFRTPTNEKLFF
CDR3 DNA: TGTGCCAGCAGCTTTCGGACACCAACTAATGAAAAACTGTTTTTT

D gene: -
J gene: TRBJ1-1
clone size: -
V gene: TRBV6-1
CDR3 protein: CASSVTNTEAFF
CDR3 DNA: TGTGCCAGCAGTGTGACAAACACTGAAGCTTTCTTT

D gene: -
J gene: TRBJ2-1
clone size: -
V gene: TRBV7-2
CDR3 protein: CASSYRPDPSSYNEQFF
CDR3 DNA: TGTGCCAGCAGCTACAGACCCGACCCGAGCTCCTACAATGAGCAGTTCTTC

D gene: -
J gene: TRBJ1-4
clone size: -
V gene: TRBV25-1
CDR3 protein: CASSDPGLNNEKLFF
CDR3 DNA: TGTGCCAGCAGTGACCCAGGGCTGAATAATGAAAAACTGTTTTTT

D gene: -
J gene: TRBJ1-2
clone size: -
V gene: TRBV18
CDR3 protein: CASSPGGDNYGYTF
CDR3 DNA: TGTGCCAGCTCACCAGGGGGGGACAACTATGGCTACACCTTC

D gene: -
J gene: TRBJ2-1
clone size: few
V gene: TRBV5-6
CDR3 protein: CASSFLDRIYNEQFF
CDR3 DNA: TGTGCCAGCAGCTTCCTGGACAGAATATACAATGAGCAGTTCTTC

D gene: -
J gene: TRBJ1-5
clone size: once
V gene: TRBV6-1
CDR3 protein: CASSEWGGRGRELRQPQHF
CDR3 DNA: TGTGCCAGCAGTGAATGGGGAGGGAGGGGCAGGGAACTTAGACAGCCCCAGCATTTT

D gene: TRBD2
J gene: TRBJ2-7
clone size: -
V gene: TRBV25-1
CDR3 protein: CASSGGLAGDEQYF
CDR3 DNA: TGTGCCAGCAGTGGGGGACTAGCGGGCGACGAGCAGTACTTC

D gene: TRBD2
J gene: TRBJ2-2
clone size: few
V gene: TRBV18
CDR3 protein: CASSQGAGAGELFF
CDR3 DNA: TGTGCCAGCTCTCAAGGGGCGGGAGCCGGGGAGCTGTTTTTT

D gene: -
J gene: TRBJ2-1
clone size: -
V gene: TRBV2
CDR3 protein: CASSAVGDNEQFF
CDR3 DNA: TGTGCCAGCAGTGCGGTGGGCGACAATGAGCAGTTCTTC

D gene: TRBD1
J gene: TRBJ1-4
clone size: -
V gene: TRBV5-1
CDR3 protein: CASSYGTATNEKLFF
CDR3 DNA: TGCGCCAGCAGCTATGGGACAGCAACTAATGAAAAACTGTTTTTT

D gene: TRBD2
J gene: TRBJ2-1
clone size: -
V gene: TRBV14
CDR3 protein: CASSLQTSGGSNEQFF
CDR3 DNA: TGTGCCAGCAGCCTCCAGACTAGCGGGGGTAGCAATGAGCAGTTCTTC

D gene: -
J gene: TRBJ1-3
clone size: -
V gene: TRBV7-2
CDR3 protein: CASSTGTGNTIYF
CDR3 DNA: TGTGCCAGCAGCACCGGGACAGGAAACACCATATATTTT

D gene: TRBD1
J gene: TRBJ1-2
clone size: once
V gene: TRBV7-2
CDR3 protein: CASSLVPGGDSNYGYTF
CDR3 DNA: TGTGCCAGCAGCTTAGTGCCAGGGGGCGATTCTAACTATGGCTACACCTTC

D gene: TRBD2
J gene: TRBJ2-3
clone size: few
V gene: TRBV5-1
CDR3 protein: CASSSALTSGRTQYF
CDR3 DNA: TGCGCCAGCAGCTCGGCACTGACTAGCGGGAGAACGCAGTATTTT

D gene: -
J gene: TRBJ2-2
clone size: -
V gene: TRBV29-1
CDR3 protein: CSVRTAGTGELFF
CDR3 DNA: TGCAGCGTAAGGACAGCCGGTACCGGGGAGCTGTTTTTT

D gene: TRBD1
J gene: TRBJ1-2
clone size: few
V gene: TRBV10-3
CDR3 protein: CAISDPDRLNYGYTF
CDR3 DNA: TGTGCCATCAGTGACCCGGACAGGCTGAACTATGGCTACACCTTC

D gene: TRBD1
J gene: TRBJ1-4
clone size: -
V gene: TRBV30
CDR3 protein: CAWRTRDRGREKLFF
CDR3 DNA: TGTGCCTGGAGGACCCGGGACAGGGGGAGGGAAAAACTGTTTTTT

D gene: TRBD2
J gene: TRBJ2-7
clone size: -
V gene: TRBV7-2
CDR3 protein: CASSLVLAGVHEQYF
CDR3 DNA: TGTGCCAGCAGCTTAGTACTAGCGGGAGTCCACGAGCAGTACTTC

D gene: -
J gene: TRBJ2-3
clone size: -
V gene: TRBV27
CDR3 protein: CASSTSQGGRGTDTQYF
CDR3 DNA: TGTGCCAGCAGTACCTCCCAGGGTGGCCGGGGCACAGATACGCAGTATTTT